A single sample is the source of the 11 T cell receptor beta chains below, sequenced in a study of response to subunit inactivated influenza vaccine. Each CDR3 protein is one row after TCRdb ran MiXCR on the RT-PCR reads. This table holds 550,000 to 800,000 distinct CDR3 sequences, about a sixth found once. The starting material was PBMCs from blood, obtained about 12 days after vaccination. These receptors were taken from a man in his forties or fifties who received an inactivated influenza vaccine.

The sample holds a few counts of this clonotype. The chain uses TRBV20-1 and TRBJ2-7; 9 positions match TRBD2. In germline, CDR1 is DFQATT, CDR2 SNEGSKA (reference sequence). CDR3 length: 16 residues. The V and J ends lost 2 bases and 1 base, in that order; junction bases with no gene match: 9. Here the CDR3 reads CSARLVAGAVSYEQYF. The CDR3 coding sequence is TGCAGTGCTAGACTAGTAGCGGGAGCTGTGTCCTACGAGCAGTACTTC.

The rearrangement uses TRBV4-1 and TRBJ2-5, with D perhaps TRBD1 or TRBD2 (5 bases each). The V gene lost 4 bases and the J gene lost 2 bases, with 26 bases spanning the gap. This CDR3 has 19 amino acids. Germline-derived CDR1 and CDR2 are MGHRA and YSYEKL. CDR3 in amino acids: CASSRRNRRGAGGQETQYF. Written as DNA, the CDR3 is TGCGCCAGCAGCCGCCGAAATAGGAGAGGGGCTGGGGGTCAAGAGACCCAGTACTTC.

The sample holds a few counts of this clonotype. This chain connects TRBV15 to TRBJ2-5, with D possibly matching TRBD2 (6 bases). This CDR3 region has 15 residues. Germline values: CDR1 LNHNV, CDR2 YYDKDF (reference sequence). Trimming stripped 0 bases from V and 5 bases from J, with 13 bases between. DNA of the CDR3: TGTGCCACCAGCAGAGATAGTGGGAGGCGGGAGACCCAGTACTTC. Encoded protein: CATSRDSGRRETQYF.

This clonotype came up many times. This rearrangement joins TRBV6-1 to TRBJ1-3; D ambiguous. V lost 6 bases and J 4 bases, leaving 13 bases between the germline ends. The CDR3 consists of 14 residues. Germline CDR1 is MNHNS and CDR2 is SASEGT. In nucleotides, the CDR3 is TGTGCCAGCAGCCCGACCTTCACCGGAAACACCATATATTTT. This translates into CASSPTFTGNTIYF.

This clonotype was observed a handful of times. The DNA for the CDR3 is TGTGCCAGCAAGGGACAGGTGATTAATGAGCAGTTCTTC. Amino acid sequence: CASKGQVINEQFF. The chain has TRBV12-3 or TRBV12-4 and TRBJ2-1; 8 bases line up with TRBD1. Trimming at V came to 7 bases and at J to 7 bases, leaving 6 bases not matched to a gene. This CDR3 has 13 residues.

The sample holds many counts of this clonotype. The CDR3 DNA sequence: TGCAGTGCTAGAGGGGGACTAGGTTCTGAGACCCAGTACTTC. Protein product: CSARGGLGSETQYF. This chain connects TRBV20-1 to TRBJ2-5, with 8 bases matching TRBD2. The germline V gene encodes CDR1 DFQATT and CDR2 SNEGSKA (reference sequence). The V segment lost 1 base and the J segment 5 bases; nucleotides outside the gene matches: 6. The CDR3 covers 14 residues.

The rearrangement links TRBV29-1 to TRBJ2-7; D gene uncertain. This CDR3 has 11 residues. The V end was cut by 5 bases, the J end by 5 bases, with 10 bases between. CDR1 and CDR2 (germline): SQVTM, ANQGSEA. The CDR3 sequence: CSVFQEHEQYF. DNA for the CDR3: TGCAGCGTTTTTCAGGAGCACGAGCAGTACTTC.

This sequence joins TRBV10-3 and TRBJ2-2; D is possibly TRBD1 (8 bases). The CDR3 sequence is 17 residues long. V shed 4 bases and J shed 1 base, with 16 bases lying between them. Germline V gene data show CDR1 as ENHRY and CDR2 as SYGVKD. CDR3 DNA sequence: TGTGCCATCAGTGTACGGGGAGGGACAGGGAACACCGGGGAGCTGTTTTTT. Translating gives CAISVRGGTGNTGELFF.

This clonotype has ten or more counts. This chain joins TRBV5-1 and TRBJ2-1; the match to TRBD2 covers 11 bases. CDR1 is SGHRS and CDR2 is YFSETQ in the germline V gene. This CDR3 is built from 14 residues. V lost 2 bases and J lost 8; bases outside the gene matches: 3. The CDR3 DNA reads as TGCGCCAGCAGCTTAGGACTAGCGGGCTATGAGCAGTTCTTC. Translation gives CASSLGLAGYEQFF.

The count of this clonotype is one. This chain's CDR3 is CASSRISGGFYEQYF. In DNA form, the CDR3 reads TGCGCCAGCAGCCGAATTTCAGGGGGGTTCTACGAGCAGTACTTC. V and J are TRBV5-1 and TRBJ2-7, with a possible D match to TRBD1 (7 bases). This CDR3 is 15 amino acids long. V was pared by 4 bases and J by 3 bases, with 17 bases between. Per the germline V gene, CDR1 is SGHRS and CDR2 is YFSETQ.

The chain joins TRBV12-3 or TRBV12-4 to TRBJ1-6; 7 bases fit TRBD1. The CDR3 length is 14 residues. V dropped 7 bases and J dropped 7; count of bases not matched to a gene: 7. The CDR3 coding sequence is TGTGCCAGCACCCGACAGGGACCCAATTCACCCCTCCACTTT. Protein: CASTRQGPNSPLHF.